The source of this TCR beta chain is a study of early T cells in non-severe SARS-CoV-2 infection (dated by TCRdb to the early 2020s). Describing the broader study: TCR sequencing used bulk RNA from unsorted whole blood, so alpha and beta chains could not be paired.

Beyond this particular receptor, the publication reports: VDJdb matching was skewed toward anti-spike CD8 responses and likely underestimated virus-specific expansions by missing private and CD4 specificities.

A case-control design nested within a healthcare worker cohort in London, UK, was used, with weekly nasopharyngeal swab PCR tests and blood sampling performed. Between 23 and 31 March 2020, the week of the UK lockdown, healthcare workers were enrolled and then followed up weekly for as long as 16 weeks. The CDR1 and CDR2 encoded by the germline V gene are KGHDR and SFDVKD. From cysteine to phenylalanine, the CDR3 is 15 amino acids long. Of all the DNA, just the CDR3 is kept, 45 bases in frame from base 1. V loses 7 bases, J loses 3 bases, and the germline ends lie 16 bases apart. In regard to this clonotype: The target of this receptor is not known. Base quality data are lacking; no much larger clone is found one base away.

Libraries were made using 5' RACE. The sequencer listed for this sample is NextSeq 500. In the TCR library protocol, unique molecular identifiers were attached to individual cDNA molecules to correct for PCR bias and sequencing error. Both TCR alpha and beta chains were sequenced, and tight co-correlation was observed between alpha and beta sequence abundances in each sample. For the original study's pipeline: Decombinator V4 was used to perform V gene, J gene and CDR3 annotation of TCR sequences. Expanded TCRs were defined as changing significantly between any two time points under a Poisson model with p below 0.0001. Abundances of TCRs were expressed as counts per million after normalisation to the total number of TCRs sequenced in each sample. TRAV1-2 paired with TRAJ12, TRAJ20 or TRAJ33 defined MAIT TCRs, while TRAV10 paired with TRAJ18 defined iNKT TCRs. VDJdb, accessed 1 November 2021, was searched for CMV, EBV and SARS-CoV-2 annotated TCRs, with TCRs annotated for multiple antigens excluded. TCRdb reworked the public reads: Q25 trimming with fastp, MiXCR clone assembly, productive beta chains retained. Entries that share a CDR3 protein sequence are merged under the most common genes and DNA. The authors' filters were not applied to this entry. Counted in this sample were 69,000 or so distinct CDR3 sequences; over 10% of them appeared once. The top ten clones comprise over 4% of the sample.

The receptor was derived from an adult who was a healthcare worker with PCR-confirmed SARS-CoV-2 infection or an uninfected control (not recorded which). Sequenced material: whole blood. Recombination joined TRBV24-1 with TRBJ2-3; TRBD2 is possibly the D segment (6 matching bases). At the DNA level, the sequence is TGTGCCACCAGCGGAGGGATAGGGCGGACAGATACGCAGTATTTT. The encoded protein is CATSGGIGRTDTQYF.